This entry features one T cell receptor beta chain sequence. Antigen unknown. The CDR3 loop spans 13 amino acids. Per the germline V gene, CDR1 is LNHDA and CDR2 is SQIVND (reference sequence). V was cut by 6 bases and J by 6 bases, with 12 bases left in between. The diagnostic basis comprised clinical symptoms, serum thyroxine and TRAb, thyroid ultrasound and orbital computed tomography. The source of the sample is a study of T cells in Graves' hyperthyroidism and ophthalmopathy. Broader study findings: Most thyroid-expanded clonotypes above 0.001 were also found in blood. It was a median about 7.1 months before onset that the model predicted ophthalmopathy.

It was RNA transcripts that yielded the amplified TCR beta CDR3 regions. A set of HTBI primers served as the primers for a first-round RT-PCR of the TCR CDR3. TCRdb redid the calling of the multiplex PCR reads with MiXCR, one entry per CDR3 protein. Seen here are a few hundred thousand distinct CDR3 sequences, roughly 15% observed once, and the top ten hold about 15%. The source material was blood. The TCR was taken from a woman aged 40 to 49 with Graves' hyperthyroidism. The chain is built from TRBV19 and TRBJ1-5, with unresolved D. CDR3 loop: CASSSSLGQPQHF. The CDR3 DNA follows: TGTGCCAGTAGCTCATCTTTGGGTCAGCCCCAGCATTTT.